This TCR beta chain comes out of a study of preoperative IRX-2 immunotherapy in early breast cancer. Germline V gene lookup returns CDR1 SGHRS and CDR2 YFSETQ. The CDR3 extends over 15 amino acids. Trimming took 0 bases from V and 1 from J, leaving 11 bases between them. The treatment: preoperative locoregional IRX-2 cytokine immunotherapy. This phase Ib study tested locoregional IRX-2 cytokine immunotherapy given before surgery. Measured with immunoSEQ multiplex PCR; TCRdb has only the in-frame clones, and not every one. The table shows fewer than 8,000 clones, with more than 70% occurring only once.

This TCR was sampled from a human donor with breast cancer. The chain has TRBV5-1 and TRBJ2-7; a possible D gene is TRBD2 (7 bases). The sequences come from tumor tissue, collected after IRX-2 immunotherapy. The CDR3 protein is CASSLAGGPSYEQYF. Here the CDR3 DNA reads TGCGCCAGCAGCTTGGCCGGGGGGCCTTCCTACGAGCAGTACTTC.